The rows below give T cell receptor beta chains drawn from one sample of a study of early T cells in non-severe SARS-CoV-2 infection. TCRdb ran MiXCR on the 5' RACE reads and lists one entry per CDR3 protein. The data hold tens of thousands of distinct CDR3 sequences, with around 6.9% observed a single time. Sequenced here: whole blood, sampled at baseline. The receptors originated from an adult who was a healthcare worker with PCR-confirmed SARS-CoV-2 infection or an uninfected control (not recorded which). CDR3s include the opening cysteine and the closing phenylalanine or tryptophan.

J gene | V gene | CDR3 protein
TRBJ2-1 | TRBV13 | CASSLGTGGDEQFF
TRBJ1-1 | TRBV5-1 | CASSPTLPVTEAFF
TRBJ1-5 | TRBV5-1 | CASSLEFRPQGVGNNQPQHF
TRBJ1-1 | TRBV4-3 | CASSQDYGGENTEAFF
TRBJ1-2 | TRBV4-3 | CASSPGRSYGYTF
TRBJ2-7 | TRBV5-1 | CASSPWTGGYEQYF
TRBJ1-5 | TRBV20-1 | CSALDRAFDQPQHF
TRBJ2-3 | TRBV10-3 | CAISDEDFDTQYF
TRBJ2-1 | TRBV11-2 | CASSFAPQGNEQFF
TRBJ2-3 | TRBV6-1 | CASSEYGQLSGKGTDTQYF
TRBJ2-7 | TRBV20-1 | CSASGIAGAAWDEQYF
TRBJ2-3 | TRBV4-2 | CASSQKREDGTDTQYF
TRBJ2-7 | TRBV6-5 | CATTGVDEQYF
TRBJ1-5 | TRBV20-1 | CSARGPTGAQPQHF
TRBJ1-1 | TRBV4-3 | CASSQGWRQQNTEAFF
TRBJ1-6 | TRBV7-2 | CASSLSPQRQGKDSPLHF
TRBJ1-2 | TRBV19 | CASSMEGIYGYTF
TRBJ1-1 | TRBV18 | CASAMLQADSEAFF
TRBJ2-1 | TRBV6-2/TRBV6-3 | CASSYSGLATNEQFF
TRBJ2-3 | TRBV14 | CASSQLPQGVDTQYF
TRBJ2-7 | TRBV7-2 | CASSLASGSYEQYF
TRBJ2-6 | TRBV10-3 | CAISELGQGANVLTF
TRBJ1-1 | TRBV28 | CASSLRGSRNTEAFF
TRBJ2-2 | TRBV2 | CASSAGQGYGELFF
TRBJ2-1 | TRBV29-1 | CSVASGRGTYNEQFF
TRBJ2-4 | TRBV4-3 | CASSQDASGTNIQYF
TRBJ1-1 | TRBV10-3 | CAIRGQGGDTEAFF
TRBJ1-2 | TRBV12-3/TRBV12-4 | CASSLEGGAYGYTF
TRBJ2-1 | TRBV24-1 | CATSDSRTPLAEQFF
TRBJ1-2 | TRBV6-1 | CASSFQATYGYTF
TRBJ1-1 | TRBV4-1 | CASSQQSGTGAAEAFF
TRBJ1-1 | TRBV10-3 | CAISDRLMNTEAFF
TRBJ2-1 | TRBV12-3/TRBV12-4 | CASSLGLGNEQFF
TRBJ2-1 | TRBV20-1 | CSAPGTSESYNEQFF
TRBJ2-7 | TRBV7-9 | CASSLAGGAYEQYF
TRBJ1-3 | TRBV6-5 | CASSYGGRSGNTIYF